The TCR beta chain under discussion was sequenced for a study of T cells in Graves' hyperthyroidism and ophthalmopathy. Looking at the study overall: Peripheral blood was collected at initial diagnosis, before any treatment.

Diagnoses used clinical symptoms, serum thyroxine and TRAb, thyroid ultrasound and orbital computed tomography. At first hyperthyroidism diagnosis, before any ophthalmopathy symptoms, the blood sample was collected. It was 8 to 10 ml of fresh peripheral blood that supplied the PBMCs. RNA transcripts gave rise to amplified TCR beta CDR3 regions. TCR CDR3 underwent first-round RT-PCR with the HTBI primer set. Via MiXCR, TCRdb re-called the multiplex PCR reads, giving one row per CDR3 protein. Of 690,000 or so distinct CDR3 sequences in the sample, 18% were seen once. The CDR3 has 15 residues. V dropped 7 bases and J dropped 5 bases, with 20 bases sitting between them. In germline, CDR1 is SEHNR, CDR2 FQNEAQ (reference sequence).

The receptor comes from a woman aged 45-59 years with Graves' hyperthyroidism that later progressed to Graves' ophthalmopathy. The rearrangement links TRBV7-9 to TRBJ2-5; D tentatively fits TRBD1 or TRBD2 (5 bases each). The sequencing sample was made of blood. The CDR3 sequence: CASTLIRIGAETQYF. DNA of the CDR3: TGTGCCAGCACCCTAATCCGGATCGGGGCCGAGACCCAGTACTTC.